This T cell receptor beta chain appears in the sequencing data of a study of human T cells and chemical hapten exposure. General study points: With regard to DPC sensitization, TCRs above 1 in 1000 frequency did not change.

From the RACE reads, TCRdb called clonotypes with MiXCR, one entry per CDR3 protein. Of approximately 320,000 distinct CDR3 sequences in the sample, approximately 5.8% were seen once. This clonotype was picked up a small number of times. Its antigen is unknown. Time point defined: pre-sensitization, week 0. Indicated treatment: therapeutic diphenylcyclopropenone sensitization with weekly scalp DPC. This TCR was sampled from a young woman with alopecia areata. Some clones in this sample may be carry-over from other donors' samples. Sample: whole blood, taken in connection with sensitization to the hapten diphenylcyclopropenone (DPC).

CDR3 sequence reads: CASSPVKGEETQYF. CDR3 sequence (DNA): TGCGCCAGCAGCCCCGTTAAGGGGGAAGAGACCCAGTACTTC. J is TRBJ2-5 and V is TRBV4-1; possible D gene TRBD1, 6 bases. This CDR3 is built from 14 residues. Germline lookup yields CDR1 MGHRA and CDR2 YSYEKL. V lost 4 bases, J lost 3 bases, and 12 bases lay in between.